The next 27 T cell receptor beta chains were all read from a single sample in a study of T cell repertoires in cytomegalovirus infection. TCRdb re-called the reads through MiXCR, storing one row per CDR3 protein. The table has 200,000 to 300,000 distinct CDR3 sequences, roughly an eighth seen once; the top ten hold around 1.6%. The sample comprised PBMCs. The receptors derive from a human donor in good health (CMV status not recorded). Some clones in this sample may be carry-over from other donors' samples.

This rearrangement joins TRBV2 to TRBJ1-2; D is undetermined. Germline CDR1 SNHLY, CDR2 FYNNEI. The CDR3 contains 14 residues. V was trimmed by 1 base and J by 8 bases, leaving 14 bases between them. Here the CDR3 reads CASSEELQIGGYTF. The DNA of the CDR3 is TGTGCCAGCAGTGAAGAGTTACAGATTGGGGGCTACACCTTC.

The chain carries TRBV28 and TRBJ2-1, with 13 positions matching TRBD2. The CDR3 consists of 14 residues. Germline assignment: CDR1 MDHEN and CDR2 SYDVKM. V shed 5 bases, J shed 15 bases, and the junction held 10 bases outside the gene matches. This CDR3 reads CASSTRTSGSTRFF. For the CDR3, the DNA is TGTGCCAGCAGTACACGGACTAGCGGGAGTACCCGGTTCTTC. Looking up the rest from reference TRBV28 and TRBJ2-1 gives the full variable domain: DVKVTQSSRYLVKRTGEKVFLECVQDMDHENMFWYRQDPGLGLRLIYFSYDVKMKEKGDIPEGYSVSREKKERFSLILESASTNQTSMYLCASSTRTSGSTRFFGPGTRLTVL.

The genes are TRBV20-1 and TRBJ1-1, with a tentative D call TRBD1 (5 bases). Trimming stripped 3 bases from V and 0 bases from J, with 11 bases between. Germline CDR1 and CDR2: DFQATT and SNEGSKA (reference sequence). The CDR3 extends over 14 amino acids. DNA for the CDR3: TGCAGTGCTAGGGCGGGGGATCTGAACACTGAAGCTTTCTTT. This encodes CSARAGDLNTEAFF.

The sample holds many counts of this clonotype. The gene calls are TRBV12-3 or TRBV12-4 and TRBJ2-2; D may correspond to TRBD1 or TRBD2 (5 bases each). Trimming took off 4 bases at V and 7 bases at J, with 10 bases between the two ends. The CDR3 consists of 13 residues. CDR3 DNA sequence: TGTGCCAGCAGTTCTCAGGGAGTCGGGGAGCTGTTTTTT. Protein product: CASSSQGVGELFF.

In its sample, this clonotype was seen once. V gene TRBV5-1 combines with J gene TRBJ2-3; 11 bases fit TRBD2. CDR3 size: 19 residues. J was trimmed by 0 bases and V by 2 bases; bases with no gene match: 11. Per the germline V gene, CDR1 is SGHRS and CDR2 is YFSETQ. The CDR3 spells CASSLLAGVNGLSTDTQYF. The CDR3 DNA is TGCGCCAGCAGCTTACTAGCGGGAGTGAATGGACTTAGCACAGATACGCAGTATTTT. Full variable domain (rest looked up from reference TRBV5-1 and TRBJ2-3): KAGVTQTPRYLIKTRGQQVTLSCSPISGHRSVSWYQQTPGQGLQFLFEYFSETQRNKGNFPGRFSGRQFSNSRSEMNVSTLELGDSALYLCASSLLAGVNGLSTDTQYFGPGTRLTVL.

This clonotype came up many times. The chain employs TRBV6-2 or TRBV6-3 and TRBJ1-2, with 7 bases matching TRBD1. The V segment lost 3 bases and the J segment 8 bases; nucleotides outside the gene matches: 9. Germline loops: CDR1 MNHEY, CDR2 SVGEGT. The CDR3 has 14 amino acids. The CDR3 here is CASSYPRQGEGYTF. The CDR3 DNA reads TGTGCCAGCAGTTATCCACGGCAGGGGGAAGGCTACACCTTC.

In this sample, this clonotype turned up many times. CDR3 nucleotides: TGTGCCAGCAGTTTAGGCCCCCTAGAAAACATTCAGTACTTC. Its translation is CASSLGPLENIQYF. This chain uses TRBV12-3 or TRBV12-4 with TRBJ2-4; D gene ambiguous. V was clipped by 1 base and J by 5 bases, with 9 bases between them. There are 14 residues in the CDR3.

This clonotype was counted at least ten times. This chain connects TRBV7-2 to TRBJ2-2, with D unresolved. The V and J ends lost 4 bases and 3 bases respectively, with 12 bases between them. CDR3 length equals 15 residues. Germline CDR1 SGHTA, CDR2 FQGNSA. CDR3 bases: TGTGCCAGCAGCTCCGGGTCGCCCCACACCGGGGAGCTGTTTTTT. Translation: CASSSGSPHTGELFF.

V gene TRBV20-1 combines with J gene TRBJ2-3; 9 bases line up with TRBD2. CDR1 and CDR2 from the germline V gene are DFQATT and SNEGSKA (reference sequence). The CDR3 extends over 15 amino acids. Trimming removed 5 bases from V and 0 bases from J; junction bases left unmatched: 6. The chain's CDR3 is CSASGLATSTDTQYF. The CDR3 bases are TGCAGTGCTTCCGGACTAGCGACTAGCACAGATACGCAGTATTTT.

This clonotype was recorded a few times. The chain has TRBV12-5 and TRBJ1-5, with TRBD1 as a possible D gene (6 bases). This CDR3 region has 13 residues. V shed 1 base and J shed 9 bases, with 10 bases lying between them. Germline CDR1 LGHNT, CDR2 FRNRAP. CDR3 loop: CASGLGGTRPQHF. The CDR3, as DNA: TGTGCTAGTGGTTTGGGGGGGACAAGGCCCCAGCATTTT.

Ten or more counts support this clonotype. This chain connects TRBV7-9 to TRBJ1-3; weak D call: TRBD1 (5 bases). From germline, CDR1 is SEHNR and CDR2 FQNEAQ (reference sequence). Trimming pared 1 base from V and 1 base from J, leaving 20 bases between. CDR3 length: 19 amino acids. Here the CDR3 reads CASSLDLGWGRSSGNTIYF. CDR3 coding DNA: TGTGCCAGCAGCTTAGATCTCGGTTGGGGCAGATCATCTGGAAACACCATATATTTT.

The rearrangement uses TRBV29-1 and TRBJ2-1; 7 nucleotides line up with TRBD1. Per the germline V gene, CDR1 is SQVTM and CDR2 is ANQGSEA. The CDR3 sequence is 13 residues long. The junction had 7 bases not matched to a gene; V was cut back by 7 bases and J by 4 bases. For the CDR3, the DNA is TGCAGCGCCGCCCCACAGGGGTACAATGAGCAGTTCTTC. This gives the protein CSAAPQGYNEQFF.

This clonotype came up many times. This chain connects TRBV28 to TRBJ1-2; D is unclear. The germline V and J ends were trimmed by 7 bases and 0 bases, with 12 bases remaining between them. CDR1 is MDHEN, CDR2 SYDVKM, per germline. The length of the CDR3 is 14 residues. The chain's CDR3 is CASTYGPANYGYTF. CDR3 bases: TGTGCCAGCACCTACGGGCCAGCTAACTATGGCTACACCTTC.

This clonotype showed up many times. The chain links TRBV7-2 to TRBJ1-3; 7 bases are a match to TRBD1. The trim removed 5 bases at V and 0 bases at J, leaving 1 base unmatched. In germline, CDR1 is SGHTA, CDR2 FQGNSA. The CDR3 is 14 residues long. In nucleotides, the CDR3 is TGTGCCAGCAGCCGGACAGGCTCTGGAAACACCATATATTTT. Protein product: CASSRTGSGNTIYF.

This clonotype was recorded many times. J is TRBJ2-7 and V is TRBV15, with 9 bases fitting TRBD2. The CDR3 has 14 residues. The germline V gene has CDR1 LNHNV and CDR2 YYDKDF (reference sequence). After removal of 2 bases from V and 5 bases from J, the junction contained 4 bases not matched to a gene. This CDR3 is CATSRLTSGNEQYF. In nucleotides, the CDR3 is TGTGCCACCAGCAGATTGACTAGCGGCAACGAGCAGTACTTC.

In this sample, this clonotype turned up many times. This chain's CDR3 is CASKDPVTDTQYF. CDR3 coding DNA: TGTGCCAGCAAAGACCCCGTCACAGATACGCAGTATTTT. The chain joins TRBV6-2 or TRBV6-3 to TRBJ2-3; no reliable D call. V was clipped by 7 bases and J by 2 bases, with 10 bases between them. CDR3 length: 13 residues. Germline-derived CDR1 and CDR2 are MNHEY and SVGEGT.

This clonotype was seen repeatedly, ten times or more. The rearrangement uses TRBV28 and TRBJ2-7, with D maybe TRBD1 (6 bases). The CDR3 spans 15 residues. Germline V lookup: CDR1 MDHEN, CDR2 SYDVKM. The V gene lost 3 bases and the J gene lost 4 bases, with 16 bases spanning the gap. CDR3 loop: CASSFTSRGIYEQYF. CDR3 nucleotide sequence: TGTGCCAGCAGTTTTACCTCCAGGGGAATTTACGAGCAGTACTTC.

This sequence joins TRBV7-2 and TRBJ2-1; 8 bases match TRBD2. CDR1 is SGHTA, CDR2 FQGNSA, per germline. J lost 3 bases, V lost 0 bases, and 4 bases had no gene match. The CDR3 has 16 residues. CDR3 in amino acids: CASSLAGTRGYNEQFF. The DNA of the CDR3 is TGTGCCAGCAGCTTAGCCGGGACTAGAGGCTACAATGAGCAGTTCTTC.

The chain employs TRBV28 and TRBJ2-1; the match to TRBD1 covers 9 bases. J gave up 5 bases and V 4 bases, and 21 bases lay outside the gene matches. Germline values: CDR1 MDHEN, CDR2 SYDVKM. The CDR3 consists of 20 residues. The CDR3 DNA reads TGTGCCAGCAGTTCTCCTACTTTCTCAAAGGACAGGGGAAGTAACAATGAGCAGTTCTTC. Its protein product is CASSSPTFSKDRGSNNEQFF.

In its sample, this clonotype was seen many times. The chain uses TRBV6-5 and TRBJ2-1, with 9 bases matching TRBD1. The V gene's germline CDR1 is MNHEY and CDR2 SVGAGI. There are 12 residues in the CDR3. With 6 bases clipped from V and 12 bases from J, the junction kept 6 bases outside the gene matches. CDR3 in amino acids: CASRQTGGVQFF. The CDR3 DNA sequence: TGTGCCAGCAGACAGACAGGGGGAGTGCAGTTCTTC.

The chain recombines TRBV7-2 with TRBJ1-2; 7 nucleotides line up with TRBD1. Trimming took 1 base from V and 6 from J; bases not matched to a gene: 5. The germline gives CDR1 SGHTA, CDR2 FQGNSA. The CDR3 length is 14 residues. The CDR3 loop is CASSLEGQGDGYTF. The DNA for the CDR3 is TGTGCCAGCAGCTTAGAAGGGCAGGGGGATGGCTACACCTTC. The whole variable domain, remainder taken from reference TRBV7-2 and TRBJ1-2, is GAGVSQSPSNKVTEKGKDVELRCDPISGHTALYWYRQSLGQGLEFLIYFQGNSAPDKSGLPSDRFSAERTGGSVSTLTIQRTQQEDSAVYLCASSLEGQGDGYTFGSGTRLTVV.

This clonotype has at least ten counts. This chain links TRBV7-2 with TRBJ1-4, with 11 nucleotides matching TRBD1. From germline, CDR1 is SGHTA and CDR2 FQGNSA. The CDR3 is 15 amino acids. V was pared by 1 base and J by 7 bases, with 2 bases of the junction left unmatched. The CDR3 sequence is CASSLDGTGGEKLFF. CDR3 DNA sequence: TGTGCCAGCAGCTTAGACGGGACAGGGGGTGAAAAACTGTTTTTT. The full variable domain, rest sourced from reference TRBV7-2 and TRBJ1-4, is GAGVSQSPSNKVTEKGKDVELRCDPISGHTALYWYRQSLGQGLEFLIYFQGNSAPDKSGLPSDRFSAERTGGSVSTLTIQRTQQEDSAVYLCASSLDGTGGEKLFFGSGTQLSVL.

This clonotype occurred many times. The chain is built from TRBV7-2 and TRBJ2-5; 10 bases are shared with TRBD2. Unmatched junction bases numbered 10, after V lost 1 base and J lost 5 bases. This CDR3 is 17 amino acids long. The germline gives CDR1 SGHTA, CDR2 FQGNSA. The CDR3 region has the DNA TGTGCCAGCAGCTTAGGGTCCCCGGCTAGCGGGGGTGAGACCCAGTACTTC. Translating gives CASSLGSPASGGETQYF.

V usage is TRBV12-3 or TRBV12-4 and J usage is TRBJ2-5, with 8 nucleotides matching TRBD1. J lost 5 bases, V lost 6 bases, and 8 bases had no gene match. CDR3 size: 14 residues. The DNA for the CDR3 is TGTGCCAGCAGGGGATCCGGGACAGGCGAGACCCAGTACTTC. Translated: CASRGSGTGETQYF.

This clonotype has only one observation. This could be a read error, since a much larger clone is one nucleotide away. The chain links TRBV28 to TRBJ2-7; D gene uncertain. Germline V gene sequence: CDR1 MDHEN, CDR2 SYDVKM. There are 13 residues in the CDR3. The V and J ends lost 5 bases and 4 bases respectively, with 12 bases between them. The CDR3 nucleotides read TGTGCCAGCAGTGACAATTCGGTGTACGAGCAGTACTTC. Translating gives CASSDNSVYEQYF.

Many counts were recorded for this clonotype. The rearrangement joins TRBV12-3 or TRBV12-4 to TRBJ1-4; 10 bases agree with TRBD1. There are 16 residues in the CDR3. J lost 8 bases, V lost 6 bases, and 12 bases had no gene match. The DNA of the CDR3 is TGTGCCAGCAGCCTCTTAGGGACAGGGGACGGAGAAAAACTGTTTTTT. Translation: CASSLLGTGDGEKLFF.

Ten or more counts support this clonotype. The J gene is TRBJ2-5, the V gene TRBV5-5; 12 nucleotides line up with TRBD2. The germline gives CDR1 SGHKS, CDR2 YYEKEE (reference sequence). CDR3 length: 14 amino acids. V dropped 4 bases and J dropped 6; count of bases not matched to a gene: 4. CDR3 sequence: CASSPGLAGKTQYF. The CDR3 coding sequence is TGTGCCAGCAGCCCCGGACTAGCGGGGAAGACCCAGTACTTC.